In its sample, the clone carrying this TCR beta chain was seen once. The antigen is not known. Subsets obtained from CD4+ cells comprised CD45RA+ naive and CD45RA-negative memory cells. The data belong to a study of shared clonotypes between healthy human individuals. Study-wide points: Few donors limited the genetic and exposure-history diversity represented. Clonotypes shared by all four sorted-subset donors had higher generation probabilities than non-shared clonotypes.

When replicate PCRs were run on sorted subsets, they used 150 to 250 ng DNA, approximately 33,000 T cell genomes. Measured with immunoSEQ multiplex PCR; TCRdb has only the in-frame clones, and not every one. The sample contains around 240,000 clones, 50% to 75% of which appear only once. Sequencing input: memory CD4+ T cells sorted from blood. Documented subset: CD45RA-negative fraction. The clonotype originates from a young man in good health.

The CDR3 is CAWKSSLKGELFF. The CDR3 region has the DNA TGTGCCTGGAAGTCCTCTCTCAAGGGGGAGCTGTTTTTT. The chain has TRBV30 and TRBJ2-2; no clear D gene. The CDR3 contains 13 residues. V gave up 4 bases and J gave up 8 bases, with 14 bases separating them. Germline values: CDR1 GTSNPN, CDR2 SVGIG (reference sequence).